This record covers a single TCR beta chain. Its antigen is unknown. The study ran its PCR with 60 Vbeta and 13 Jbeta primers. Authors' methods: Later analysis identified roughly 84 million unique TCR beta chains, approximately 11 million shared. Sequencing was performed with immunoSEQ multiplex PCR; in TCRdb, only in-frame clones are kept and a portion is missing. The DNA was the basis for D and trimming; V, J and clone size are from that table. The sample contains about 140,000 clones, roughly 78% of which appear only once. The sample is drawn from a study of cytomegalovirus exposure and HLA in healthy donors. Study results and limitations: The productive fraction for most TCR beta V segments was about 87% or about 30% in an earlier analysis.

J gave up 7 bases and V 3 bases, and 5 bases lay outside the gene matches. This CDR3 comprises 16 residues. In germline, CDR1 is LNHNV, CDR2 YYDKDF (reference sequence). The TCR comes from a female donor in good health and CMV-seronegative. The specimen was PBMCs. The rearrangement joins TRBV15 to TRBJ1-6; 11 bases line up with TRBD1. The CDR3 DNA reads TGTGCCACCAGCAGCCCGGGACAGGGGGACAATTCACCCCTCCACTTT. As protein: CATSSPGQGDNSPLHF.